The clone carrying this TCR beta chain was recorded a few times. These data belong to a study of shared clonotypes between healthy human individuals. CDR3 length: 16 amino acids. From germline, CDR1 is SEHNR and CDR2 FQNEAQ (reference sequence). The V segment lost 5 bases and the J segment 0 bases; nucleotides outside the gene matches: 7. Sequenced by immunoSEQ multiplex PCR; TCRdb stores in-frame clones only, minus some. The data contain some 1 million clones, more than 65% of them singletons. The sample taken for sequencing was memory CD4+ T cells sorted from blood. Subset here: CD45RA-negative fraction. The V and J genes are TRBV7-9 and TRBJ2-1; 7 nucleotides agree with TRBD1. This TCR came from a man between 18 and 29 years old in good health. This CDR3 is CASSIYRGRSYNEQFF. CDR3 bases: TGTGCCAGCAGCATTTACAGGGGACGCTCCTACAATGAGCAGTTCTTC.